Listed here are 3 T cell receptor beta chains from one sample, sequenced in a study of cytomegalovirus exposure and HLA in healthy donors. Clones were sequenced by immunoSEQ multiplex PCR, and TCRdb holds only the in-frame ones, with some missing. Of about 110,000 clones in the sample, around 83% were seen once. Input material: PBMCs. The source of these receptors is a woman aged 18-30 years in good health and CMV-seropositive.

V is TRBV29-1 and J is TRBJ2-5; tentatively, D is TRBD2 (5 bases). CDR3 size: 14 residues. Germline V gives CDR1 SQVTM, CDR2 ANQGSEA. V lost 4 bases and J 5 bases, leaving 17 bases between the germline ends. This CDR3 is CSVGVTGLEETQYF. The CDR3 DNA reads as TGCAGCGTTGGGGTGACGGGGTTAGAGGAGACCCAGTACTTC.

Written as DNA, the CDR3 is TGTGCCATCAGTATGACAGGGGCCACCTACAATGAGCAGTTCTTC. It yields the protein CAISMTGATYNEQFF. The chain has TRBV10-3 and TRBJ2-1; the match to TRBD1 covers 8 bases. CDR3 size: 15 residues. Trimming took 5 bases from V and 2 from J; bases not matched to a gene: 5. Looked up from germline, CDR1 is ENHRY and CDR2 is SYGVKD.

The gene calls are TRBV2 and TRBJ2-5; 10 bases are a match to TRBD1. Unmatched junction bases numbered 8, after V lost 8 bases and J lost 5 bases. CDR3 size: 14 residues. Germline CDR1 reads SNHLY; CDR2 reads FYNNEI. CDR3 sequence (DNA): TGTGCCAGCTATACCCCGGGACAGGGGGAGACCCAGTACTTC. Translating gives CASYTPGQGETQYF. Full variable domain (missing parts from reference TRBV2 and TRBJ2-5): EPEVTQTPSHQVTQMGQEVILRCVPISNHLYFYWYRQILGQKVEFLVSFYNNEISEKSEIFDDQFSVERPDGSNFTLKIRSTKLEDSAMYFCASYTPGQGETQYFGPGTRLLVL.